This TCR beta chain was retrieved from a study of shared clonotypes between healthy human individuals. HIV-negative, healthy adults without recent acute infections or vaccinations were the donors. Study-level findings and limits: Among the subsets, naive ones generally showed larger estimated richness than memory ones. Among donors, the sharing of clonotypes was expected to be influenced by sequencing depth.

As to this clone: Its matching antigen is unknown.

The CDR3 contains 16 residues. Germline V gene data show CDR1 as MDHEN and CDR2 as SYDVKM. V shed 5 bases and J shed 0 bases, with 14 bases lying between them. The assay ran at deep level. Some clones are missing from TCRdb's copy, which holds only in-frame ones; the method was immunoSEQ multiplex PCR. This repertoire shows some 900,000 clones, more than 75% found once; its top ten account for about 1.5%. The genes are TRBV28 and TRBJ1-5; D possibly corresponds to TRBD1 (5 bases). The TCR originated in a man between 18 and 29 years old in good health. What was sequenced was memory CD4+ T cells sorted from blood. Subset meaning: CD45RA-negative fraction. CDR3 region: CASSTGGAYSNQPQHF. As DNA, the CDR3 is TGTGCCAGCAGTACCGGGGGTGCGTATAGCAATCAGCCCCAGCATTTT.